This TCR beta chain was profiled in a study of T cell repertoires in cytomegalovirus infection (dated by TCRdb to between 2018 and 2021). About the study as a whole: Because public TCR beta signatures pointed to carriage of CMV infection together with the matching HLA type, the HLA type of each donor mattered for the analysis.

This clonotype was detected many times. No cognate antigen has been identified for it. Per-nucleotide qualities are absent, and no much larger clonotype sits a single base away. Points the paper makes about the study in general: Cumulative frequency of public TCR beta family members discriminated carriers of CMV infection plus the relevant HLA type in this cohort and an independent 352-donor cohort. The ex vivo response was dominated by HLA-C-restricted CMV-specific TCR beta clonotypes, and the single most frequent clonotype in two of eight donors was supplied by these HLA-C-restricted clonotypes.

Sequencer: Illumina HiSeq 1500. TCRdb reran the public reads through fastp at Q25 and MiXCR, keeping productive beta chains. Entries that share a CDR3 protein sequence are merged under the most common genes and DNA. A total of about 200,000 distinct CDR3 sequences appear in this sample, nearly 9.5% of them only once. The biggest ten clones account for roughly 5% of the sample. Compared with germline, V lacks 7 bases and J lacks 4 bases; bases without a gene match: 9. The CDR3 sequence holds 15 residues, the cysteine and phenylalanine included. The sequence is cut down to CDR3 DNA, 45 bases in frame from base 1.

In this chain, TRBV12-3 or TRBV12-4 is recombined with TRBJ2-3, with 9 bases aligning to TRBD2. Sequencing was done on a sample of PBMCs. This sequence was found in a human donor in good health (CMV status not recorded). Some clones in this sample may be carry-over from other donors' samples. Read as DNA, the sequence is TGTGCCAGCATTAGGGATAGCGGGAGTCCAGATACGCAGTATTTT. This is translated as CASIRDSGSPDTQYF.